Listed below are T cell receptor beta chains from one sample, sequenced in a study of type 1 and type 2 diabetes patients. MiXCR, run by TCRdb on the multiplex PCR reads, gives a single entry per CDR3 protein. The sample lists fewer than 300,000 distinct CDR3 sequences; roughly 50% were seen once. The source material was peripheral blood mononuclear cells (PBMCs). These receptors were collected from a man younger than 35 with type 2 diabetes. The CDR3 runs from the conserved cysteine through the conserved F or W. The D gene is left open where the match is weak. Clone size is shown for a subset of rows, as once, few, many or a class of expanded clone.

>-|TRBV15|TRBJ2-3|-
CATSRGNTDTQYF
TGTGCCACCAGCAGAGGGAACACAGATACGCAGTATTTT
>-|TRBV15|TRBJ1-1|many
CATSRDGAANTEAFF
TGTGCCACCAGCAGAGATGGGGCTGCGAACACTGAAGCTTTCTTT
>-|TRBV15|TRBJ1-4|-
CATSRAGVVGGEKLFF
TGTGCCACCAGCAGGGCGGGAGTAGTGGGTGGGGAAAAACTGTTTTTT
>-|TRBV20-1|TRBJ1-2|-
CSARVSDSNGYTF
TGCAGTGCTAGAGTCAGCGATTCCAATGGCTACACCTTC
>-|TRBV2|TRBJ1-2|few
CASSEDTALYGYTF
TGTGCCAGCAGTGAGGACACAGCCCTATATGGCTACACCTTC
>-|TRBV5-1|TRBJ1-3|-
CASRHNTGNTIYF
TGCGCCAGCCGCCATAATACTGGAAACACCATATATTTT
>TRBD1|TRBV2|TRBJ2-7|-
CASKSDPPTGGEQYF
TGTGCCAGCAAATCGGACCCTCCGACAGGGGGAGAGCAGTACTTC
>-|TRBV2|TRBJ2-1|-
CASVGWGNEQFF
TGTGCCAGCGTGGGCTGGGGTAATGAGCAGTTCTTC
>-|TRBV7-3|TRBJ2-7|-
CASSWTSDYEQYF
TGTGCCAGCAGCTGGACAAGCGACTACGAGCAGTACTTC
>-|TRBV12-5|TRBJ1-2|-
CASSTRDSRGYTF
TGTGCCAGCAGTACCCGTGATTCCCGGGGCTACACCTTC
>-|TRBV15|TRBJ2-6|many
CATSRGGGSGANVLTF
TGTGCCACCAGCAGAGGAGGGGGGTCTGGGGCCAACGTCCTGACTTTC
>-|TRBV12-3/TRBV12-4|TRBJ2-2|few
CANSFGGLGTGELFF
TGTGCCAACAGTTTTGGGGGATTGGGAACCGGGGAGCTGTTTTTT
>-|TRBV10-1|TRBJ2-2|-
CASSDGYGYTFGSGTGELFF
-
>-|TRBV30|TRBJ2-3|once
CAWSSHGASLQDTQYF
TGTGCCTGGTCCTCTCACGGAGCCTCTCTCCAAGATACGCAGTATTTT
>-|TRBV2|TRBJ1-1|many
CASIRRGTNTEAFF
TGTGCCAGCATAAGAAGGGGAACGAACACTGAAGCTTTCTTT
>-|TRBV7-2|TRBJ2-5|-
CASSKTGRQETQYF
TGTGCCAGCAGCAAGACCGGGAGACAAGAGACCCAGTACTTC
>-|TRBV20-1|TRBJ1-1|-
CSRNTEAFF
TGCAGTCGAAACACTGAAGCTTTCTTT
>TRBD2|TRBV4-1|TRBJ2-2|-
CASSQIGSSGRVDTGELFF
TGCGCCAGCAGCCAAATCGGGTCTAGCGGGAGGGTTGACACCGGGGAGCTGTTTTTT
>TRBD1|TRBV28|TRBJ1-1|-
CASSLTGGGSFF
TGTGCCAGCAGTTTAACAGGGGGCGGGTCTTTCTTT
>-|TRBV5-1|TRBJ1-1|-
CASSFNGVMNTEAFF
TGCGCCAGCAGCTTCAATGGAGTAATGAACACTGAAGCTTTCTTT
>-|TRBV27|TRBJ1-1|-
CASSLSGYTEAFF
TGTGCCAGCAGTTTATCGGGGTACACTGAAGCTTTCTTT
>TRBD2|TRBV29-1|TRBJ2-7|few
CSVLTRESYEQYF
TGCAGCGTCCTAACGCGGGAGTCCTACGAGCAGTACTTC
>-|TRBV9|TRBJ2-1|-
CASSPRMGGSYNEQFF
TGTGCCAGCAGCCCTCGGATGGGGGGCTCCTACAATGAGCAGTTCTTC
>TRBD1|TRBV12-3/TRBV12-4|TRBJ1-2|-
CASSFGQGWMNYGYTF
TGTGCCAGCAGTTTCGGACAGGGGTGGATGAACTATGGCTACACCTTC
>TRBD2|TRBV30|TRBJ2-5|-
CAWSLTRTSDQETQYF
TGTGCCTGGAGTCTCACCCGGACTAGCGACCAAGAGACCCAGTACTTC
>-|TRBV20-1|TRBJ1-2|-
CSASVRQTNYGYTF
TGCAGTGCTAGCGTTCGACAGACTAACTATGGCTACACCTTC
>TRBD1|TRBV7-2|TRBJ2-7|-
CASSFYRGPGYEQYF
TGTGCCAGCAGCTTCTACAGGGGGCCAGGGTACGAGCAGTACTTC
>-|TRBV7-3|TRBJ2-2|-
CASSALPWEDTGELFF
TGTGCCAGCAGCGCCCTTCCATGGGAGGACACCGGGGAGCTGTTTTTT
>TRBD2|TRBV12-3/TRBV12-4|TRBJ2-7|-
CASSVSTSGRAEQYF
TGTGCCAGCAGTGTCTCGACTAGCGGGAGGGCTGAGCAGTACTTC
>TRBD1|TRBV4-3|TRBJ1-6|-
CASSQEGQGEGVSSPLHF
TGCGCCAGCAGCCAAGAGGGACAGGGGGAAGGCGTTAGTTCACCCCTCCACTTT
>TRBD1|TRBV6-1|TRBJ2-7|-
CASSENQGASHEQYF
TGTGCCAGCAGTGAAAACCAGGGGGCCTCCCACGAGCAGTACTTC
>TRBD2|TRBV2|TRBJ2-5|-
CASSDLGRAGETQYF
TGTGCCAGCAGTGACCTCGGGAGGGCTGGTGAGACCCAGTACTTC
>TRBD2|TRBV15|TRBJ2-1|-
CATSLLAGVNNEQFF
TGTGCCACCAGTTTGCTAGCGGGCGTAAACAATGAGCAGTTCTTC